What follows is one T cell receptor beta chain and its context. The data derive from a study of CD8 T cells in Susac syndrome. Random-hexamer reverse transcription was applied to roughly 0.5 to 1 ug RNA. Amplification of TCR beta CDR3 across 54 Vbeta and 13 Jbeta was performed with immunoSEQ multiplex PCR. TCRdb called the immunoSEQ multiplex PCR reads again in MiXCR, with one record for every CDR3 protein. The sample includes roughly 130,000 distinct CDR3 sequences, 90% to 95% of them seen just once. Trimming removed 3 bases at V and 4 bases at J, with 16 bases between. Looked up from germline, CDR1 is GTSNPN and CDR2 is SVGIG (reference sequence). The CDR3 covers 15 residues.

This TCR came from a human donor in good health. Sample: CD4+ T cells from PBMCs. The gene calls are TRBV30 and TRBJ2-1; tentatively, D is TRBD1 or TRBD2 (5 bases each). CDR3 sequence reads: CAWSPRGLIYNEQFF. The CDR3 DNA reads TGTGCCTGGAGCCCCCGGGGCCTTATATACAATGAGCAGTTCTTC.